This T cell receptor (beta chain) was retrieved from a study of blood T cell repertoires in COVID-19. Across the study: Nucleic acid was either cDNA or gDNA, and it came from T cells, B-cell-depleted T cells, or PBMCs.

The CDR3 consists of 13 residues. With 1 base removed from V and 5 bases from J, the gap between germline ends came to 9 bases. Germline V CDR1 and CDR2: KGHSH, LQKENI. In the original workflow: Cell counts per sample came from amplifying reference gene primers. Here immunoSEQ multiplex PCR was the method, and the copy in TCRdb shows in-frame clones only, minus some. V, J and clone size reflect that table, while D and trimming were determined from the DNA. The sample yields 150,000 to 200,000 clones, around 86% seen once. The V call is TRBV18, the J call TRBJ2-7, with no clear D. The clonotype comes from a man between 60 and 75 years old with acute or convalescent COVID-19. Source material: peripheral blood. In DNA form, the CDR3 reads TGTGCCAGCTCACCACTCAGGCAGAACGAGCAGTACTTC. Translating gives CASSPLRQNEQYF.